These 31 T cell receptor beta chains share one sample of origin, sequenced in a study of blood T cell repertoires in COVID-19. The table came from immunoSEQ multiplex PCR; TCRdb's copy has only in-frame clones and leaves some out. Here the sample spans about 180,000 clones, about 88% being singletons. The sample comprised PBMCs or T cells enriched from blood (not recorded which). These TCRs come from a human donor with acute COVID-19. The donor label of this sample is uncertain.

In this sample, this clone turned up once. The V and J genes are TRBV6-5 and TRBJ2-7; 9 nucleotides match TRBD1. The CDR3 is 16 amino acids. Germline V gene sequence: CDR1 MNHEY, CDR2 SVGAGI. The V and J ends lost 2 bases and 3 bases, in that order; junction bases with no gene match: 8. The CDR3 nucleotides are TGTGCCAGCAGTTACCGAGGACAGGGGCCCCACTACGAGCAGTACTTC. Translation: CASSYRGQGPHYEQYF.

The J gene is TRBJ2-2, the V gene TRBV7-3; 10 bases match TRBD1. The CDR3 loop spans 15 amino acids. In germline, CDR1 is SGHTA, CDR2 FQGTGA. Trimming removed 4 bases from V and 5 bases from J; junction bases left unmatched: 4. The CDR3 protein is CASSSRQGATGELFF. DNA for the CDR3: TGTGCCAGCAGCTCTAGACAGGGGGCGACCGGGGAGCTGTTTTTT.

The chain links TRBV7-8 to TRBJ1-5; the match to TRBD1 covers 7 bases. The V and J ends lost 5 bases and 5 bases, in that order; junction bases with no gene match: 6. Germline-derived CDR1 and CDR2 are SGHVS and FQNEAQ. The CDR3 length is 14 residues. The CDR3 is CASSHNRGDQPQHF. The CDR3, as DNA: TGTGCCAGCAGCCACAACAGGGGAGATCAGCCCCAGCATTTT. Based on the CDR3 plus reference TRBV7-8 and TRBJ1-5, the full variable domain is GAGVSQSPRYKVAKRGQDVALRCDPISGHVSLFWYQQALGQGPEFLTYFQNEAQLDKSGLPSDRFFAERPEGSVSTLKIQRTQQEDSAVYLCASSHNRGDQPQHFGDGTRLSIL.

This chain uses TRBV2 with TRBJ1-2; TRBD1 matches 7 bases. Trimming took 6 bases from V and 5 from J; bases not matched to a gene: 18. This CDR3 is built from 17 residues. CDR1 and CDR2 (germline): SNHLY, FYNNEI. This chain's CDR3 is CASSPTAAGGWMYGYTF. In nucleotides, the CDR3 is TGTGCCAGCAGCCCGACGGCGGCAGGGGGATGGATGTATGGCTACACCTTC.

The CDR3 region is CASSHFGLAGGTDTQYF. As DNA, the CDR3 is TGTGCCAGCAGCCACTTTGGACTAGCGGGGGGCACAGATACGCAGTATTTT. The chain carries TRBV4-2 and TRBJ2-3, with 13 nucleotides matching TRBD2. The CDR3 length is 17 residues. CDR1 and CDR2 (germline): LGHNA, YNFKEQ. V shed 3 bases, J shed 1 base, and the junction held 4 bases outside the gene matches.

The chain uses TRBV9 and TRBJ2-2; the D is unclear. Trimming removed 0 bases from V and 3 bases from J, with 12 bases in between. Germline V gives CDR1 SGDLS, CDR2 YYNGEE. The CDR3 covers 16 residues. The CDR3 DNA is TGTGCCAGCAGCGTAGGCGGAACCAGCCACACCGGGGAGCTGTTTTTT. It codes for CASSVGGTSHTGELFF.

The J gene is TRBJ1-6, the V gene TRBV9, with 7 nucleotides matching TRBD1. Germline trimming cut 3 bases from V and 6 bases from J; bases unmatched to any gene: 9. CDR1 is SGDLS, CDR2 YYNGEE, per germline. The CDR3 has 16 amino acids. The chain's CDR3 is CASSGRRDSFNSPLHF. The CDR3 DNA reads TGTGCCAGCAGCGGCCGCCGGGACAGTTTTAATTCACCCCTCCACTTT.

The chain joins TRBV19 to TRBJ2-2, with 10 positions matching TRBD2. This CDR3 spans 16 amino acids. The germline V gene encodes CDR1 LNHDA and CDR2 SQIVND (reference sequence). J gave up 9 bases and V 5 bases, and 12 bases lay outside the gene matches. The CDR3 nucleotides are TGTGCCAGTAGTTTTAGACTAGCGGGCAATGAAAGGGAGCTGTTTTTT. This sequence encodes CASSFRLAGNERELFF. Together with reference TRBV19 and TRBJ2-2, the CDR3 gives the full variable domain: DGGITQSPKYLFRKEGQNVTLSCEQNLNHDAMYWYRQDPGQGLRLIYYSQIVNDFQKGDIAEGYSVSREKKESFPLTVTSAQKNPTAFYLCASSFRLAGNERELFFGEGSRLTVL.

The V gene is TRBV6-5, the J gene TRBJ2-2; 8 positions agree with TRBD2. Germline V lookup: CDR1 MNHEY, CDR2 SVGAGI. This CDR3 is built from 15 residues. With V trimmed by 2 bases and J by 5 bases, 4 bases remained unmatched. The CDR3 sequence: CASSYVRGGTGELFF. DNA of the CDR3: TGTGCCAGCAGTTACGTTCGGGGGGGGACCGGGGAGCTGTTTTTT.

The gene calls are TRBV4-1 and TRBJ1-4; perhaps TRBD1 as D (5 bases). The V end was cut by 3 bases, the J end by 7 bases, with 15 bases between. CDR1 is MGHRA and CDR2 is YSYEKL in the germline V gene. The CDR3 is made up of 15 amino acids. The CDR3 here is CASSHTQGDGEKLFF. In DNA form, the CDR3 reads TGCGCCAGCAGCCATACGCAGGGCGACGGTGAAAAACTGTTTTTT.

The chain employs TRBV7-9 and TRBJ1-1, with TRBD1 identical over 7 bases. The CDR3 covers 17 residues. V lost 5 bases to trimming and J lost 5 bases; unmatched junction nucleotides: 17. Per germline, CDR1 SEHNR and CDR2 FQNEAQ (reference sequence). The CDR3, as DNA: TGTGCCAGCAGCCCAGATCCCGGGACAGCTATGGAAACTGAAGCTTTCTTT. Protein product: CASSPDPGTAMETEAFF.

Here the CDR3 DNA reads TGCGCCAGCAGCCCAGGACAGGGTCACACCGGGGAGCTGTTTTTT. Its translation is CASSPGQGHTGELFF. V and J are TRBV23-1 and TRBJ2-2, with 8 bases identical to TRBD1. TRBV23-1 is an open reading frame, and its role is uncertain. The CDR3 contains 15 residues. J was trimmed by 3 bases and V by 6 bases; bases with no gene match: 6.

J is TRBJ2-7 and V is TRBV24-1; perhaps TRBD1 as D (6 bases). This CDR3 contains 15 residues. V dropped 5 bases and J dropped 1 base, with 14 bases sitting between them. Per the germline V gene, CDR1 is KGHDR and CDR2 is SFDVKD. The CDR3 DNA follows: TGTGCCACCAGTGCGGCCAGGGGAAAGTCCTACGAGCAGTACTTC. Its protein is CATSAARGKSYEQYF.

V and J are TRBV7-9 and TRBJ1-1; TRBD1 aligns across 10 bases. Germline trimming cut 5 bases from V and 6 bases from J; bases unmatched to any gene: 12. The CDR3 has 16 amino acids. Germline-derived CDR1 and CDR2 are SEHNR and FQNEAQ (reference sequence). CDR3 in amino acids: CASSPKAGQGSPEAFF. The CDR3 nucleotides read TGTGCCAGCAGCCCCAAGGCGGGACAGGGGTCTCCTGAAGCTTTCTTT.

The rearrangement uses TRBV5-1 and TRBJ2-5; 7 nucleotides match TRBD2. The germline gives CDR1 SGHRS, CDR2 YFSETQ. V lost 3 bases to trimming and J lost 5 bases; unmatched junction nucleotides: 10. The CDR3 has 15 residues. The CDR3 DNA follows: TGCGCCAGCAGCTCCGGGACTACTAGCCCGGAGACCCAGTACTTC. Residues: CASSSGTTSPETQYF.

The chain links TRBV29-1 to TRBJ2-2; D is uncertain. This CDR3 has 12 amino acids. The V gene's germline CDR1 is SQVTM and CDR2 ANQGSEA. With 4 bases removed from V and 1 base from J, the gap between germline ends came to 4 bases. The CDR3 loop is CSVAWNTGELFF. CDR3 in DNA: TGCAGCGTTGCCTGGAACACCGGGGAGCTGTTTTTT.

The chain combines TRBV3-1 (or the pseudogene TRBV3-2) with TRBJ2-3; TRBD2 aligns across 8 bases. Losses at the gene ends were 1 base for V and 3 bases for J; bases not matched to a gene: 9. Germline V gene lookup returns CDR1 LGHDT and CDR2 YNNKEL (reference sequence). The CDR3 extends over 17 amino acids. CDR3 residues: CASSQGDPRGATDTQYF. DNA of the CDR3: TGTGCCAGCAGCCAAGGGGATCCGCGGGGGGCAACAGATACGCAGTATTTT.

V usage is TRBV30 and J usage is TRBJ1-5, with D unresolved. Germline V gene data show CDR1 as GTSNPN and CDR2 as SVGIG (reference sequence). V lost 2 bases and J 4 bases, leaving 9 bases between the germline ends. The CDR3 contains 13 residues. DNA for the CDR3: TGTGCCTGGAGTTACGAACGGAATCAGCCCCAGCATTTT. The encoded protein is CAWSYERNQPQHF. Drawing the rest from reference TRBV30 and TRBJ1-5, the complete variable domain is SQTIHQWPATLVQPVGSPLSLECTVEGTSNPNLYWYRQAAGRGLQLLFYSVGIGQISSEVPQNLSASRPQDRQFILSSKKLLLSDSGFYLCAWSYERNQPQHFGDGTRLSIL.

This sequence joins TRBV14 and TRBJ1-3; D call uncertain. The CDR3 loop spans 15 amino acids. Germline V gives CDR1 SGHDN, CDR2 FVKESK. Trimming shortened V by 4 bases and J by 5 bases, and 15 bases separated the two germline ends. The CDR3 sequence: CASSRGSVSRNTIYF. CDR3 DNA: TGTGCCAGCAGCCGAGGCAGTGTGAGCCGAAACACCATATATTTT.

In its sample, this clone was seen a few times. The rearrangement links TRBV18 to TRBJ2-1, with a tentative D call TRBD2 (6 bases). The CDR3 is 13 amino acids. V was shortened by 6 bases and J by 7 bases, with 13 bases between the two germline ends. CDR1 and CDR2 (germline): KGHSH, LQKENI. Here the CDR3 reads CASSGEAGNEQFF. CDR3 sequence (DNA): TGTGCCAGCTCGGGGGAGGCTGGGAATGAGCAGTTCTTC.

The CDR3 is CASSYLQGRSYEQYF. The CDR3 DNA sequence: TGTGCCAGCAGTTATTTACAGGGGCGCAGCTACGAGCAGTACTTC. The chain recombines TRBV3-1 (or the pseudogene TRBV3-2) with TRBJ2-7, with TRBD1 identical over 7 bases. The length of the CDR3 is 15 residues. CDR1 and CDR2 (germline): LGHDT, YNNKEL (reference sequence). Trimming took 6 bases from V and 3 from J; bases not matched to a gene: 11.

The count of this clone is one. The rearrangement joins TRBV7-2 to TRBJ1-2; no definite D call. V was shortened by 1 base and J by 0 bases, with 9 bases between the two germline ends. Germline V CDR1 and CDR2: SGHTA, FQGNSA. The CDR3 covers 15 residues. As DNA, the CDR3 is TGTGCCAGCAGCTTAGATGTCACGGCTAACTATGGCTACACCTTC. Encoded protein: CASSLDVTANYGYTF.

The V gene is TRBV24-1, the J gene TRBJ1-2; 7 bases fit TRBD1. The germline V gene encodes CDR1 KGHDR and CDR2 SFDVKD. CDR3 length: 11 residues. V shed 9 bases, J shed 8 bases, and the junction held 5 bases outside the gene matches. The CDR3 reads CATGTERGYTF. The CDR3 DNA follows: TGTGCCACCGGGACAGAGCGAGGCTACACCTTC.

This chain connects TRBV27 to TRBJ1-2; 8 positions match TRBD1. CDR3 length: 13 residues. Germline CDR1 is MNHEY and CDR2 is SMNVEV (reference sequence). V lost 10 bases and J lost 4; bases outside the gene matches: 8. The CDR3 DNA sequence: TGTGCCACCTTCGACAGGGGAGGCTATGGCTACACCTTC. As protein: CATFDRGGYGYTF.

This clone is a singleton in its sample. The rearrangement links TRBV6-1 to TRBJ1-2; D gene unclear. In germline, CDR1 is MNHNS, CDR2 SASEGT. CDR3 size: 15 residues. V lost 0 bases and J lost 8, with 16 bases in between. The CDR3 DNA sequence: TGTGCCAGCAGTGAAGCCATGGTTGCCCTATGGGGCTACACCTTC. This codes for CASSEAMVALWGYTF.

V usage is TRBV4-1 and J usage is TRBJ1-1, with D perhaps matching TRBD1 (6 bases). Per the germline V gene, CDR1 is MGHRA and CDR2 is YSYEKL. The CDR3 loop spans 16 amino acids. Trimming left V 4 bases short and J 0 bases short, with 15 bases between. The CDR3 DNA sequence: TGCGCCAGCAGCCCATATCAGGGGCAAGTGAACACTGAAGCTTTCTTT. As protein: CASSPYQGQVNTEAFF.

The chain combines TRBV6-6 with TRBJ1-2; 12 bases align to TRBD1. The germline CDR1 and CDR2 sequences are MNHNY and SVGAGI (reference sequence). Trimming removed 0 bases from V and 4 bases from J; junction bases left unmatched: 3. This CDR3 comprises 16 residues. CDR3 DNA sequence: TGTGCCAGCAGTTACTCCGGGACAGGGGGCACCTATGGCTACACCTTC. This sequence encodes CASSYSGTGGTYGYTF.

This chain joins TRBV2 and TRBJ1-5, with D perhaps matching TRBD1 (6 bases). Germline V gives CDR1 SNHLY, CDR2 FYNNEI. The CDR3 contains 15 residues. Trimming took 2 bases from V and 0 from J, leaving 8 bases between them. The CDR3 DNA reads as TGTGCCAGCAGTGAACAGGGACATAGCAATCAGCCCCAGCATTTT. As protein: CASSEQGHSNQPQHF.

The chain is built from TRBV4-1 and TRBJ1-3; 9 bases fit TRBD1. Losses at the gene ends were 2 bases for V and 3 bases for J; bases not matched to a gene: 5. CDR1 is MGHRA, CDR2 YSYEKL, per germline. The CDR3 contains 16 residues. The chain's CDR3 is CASSQLGQGFGNTIYF. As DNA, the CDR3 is TGCGCCAGCAGCCAATTGGGACAGGGCTTTGGAAACACCATATATTTT.

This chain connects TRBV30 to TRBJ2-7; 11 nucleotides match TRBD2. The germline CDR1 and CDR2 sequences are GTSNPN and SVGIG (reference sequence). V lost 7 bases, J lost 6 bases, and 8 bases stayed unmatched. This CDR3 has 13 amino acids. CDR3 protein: CAFSRLAGSEQYF. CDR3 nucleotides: TGTGCCTTCTCCCGACTAGCGGGGTCCGAGCAGTACTTC. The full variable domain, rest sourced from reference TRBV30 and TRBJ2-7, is SQTIHQWPATLVQPVGSPLSLECTVEGTSNPNLYWYRQAAGRGLQLLFYSVGIGQISSEVPQNLSASRPQDRQFILSSKKLLLSDSGFYLCAFSRLAGSEQYFGPGTRLTVT.

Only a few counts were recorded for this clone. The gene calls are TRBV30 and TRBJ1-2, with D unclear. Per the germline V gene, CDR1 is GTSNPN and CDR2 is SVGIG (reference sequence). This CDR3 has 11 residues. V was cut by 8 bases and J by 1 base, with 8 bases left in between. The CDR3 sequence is CARGFNYGYTF. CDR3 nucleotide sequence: TGTGCCCGAGGGTTTAACTATGGCTACACCTTC. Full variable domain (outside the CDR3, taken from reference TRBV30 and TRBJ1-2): SQTIHQWPATLVQPVGSPLSLECTVEGTSNPNLYWYRQAAGRGLQLLFYSVGIGQISSEVPQNLSASRPQDRQFILSSKKLLLSDSGFYLCARGFNYGYTFGSGTRLTVV.